The entry below describes one TCR beta chain. Its antigen is not known. Deletions cut 3 bases from V and 7 bases from J, with 12 bases between. The CDR3 runs 12 residues. CDR1 is SQVTM, CDR2 ANQGSEA, per germline. This entry comes from a study of T cell responses to AZD1222 COVID-19 vaccine. Regarding the study as a whole: Increases in Spike-specific TCR breadth and depth were seen after two AZD1222 doses. Nearly half of spike-specific TCRs reportedly target variant regions that are unmutated in the B.1.351 and B.1.1.7 variants. Only a handful of AZD1222 recipients tested seropositive at baseline. There were mostly white British donors and more females than males, and clonal diversity was possibly underestimated.

Clones were read by immunoSEQ multiplex PCR, and TCRdb kept only the in-frame ones, dropping some. In the table there are roughly 200,000 clones, 85% to 95% of which are singletons. The gene calls are TRBV29-1 and TRBJ1-2, with D uncertain. The TCR was taken from an adult who received the MenACWY meningococcal vaccine as a control. Material: peripheral blood, obtained 28 days after the second dose of the MenACWY control vaccine. CDR3 sequence reads: CSVESSLGGYTF. Written as DNA, the CDR3 is TGCAGCGTTGAGAGTAGCCTAGGTGGCTACACCTTC. The whole variable domain, remainder taken from reference TRBV29-1 and TRBJ1-2, is SAVISQKPSRDICQRGTSLTIQCQVDSQVTMMFWYRQQPGQSLTLIATANQGSEATYESGFVIDKFPISRPNLTFSTLTVSNMSPEDSSIYLCSVESSLGGYTFGSGTRLTVV.